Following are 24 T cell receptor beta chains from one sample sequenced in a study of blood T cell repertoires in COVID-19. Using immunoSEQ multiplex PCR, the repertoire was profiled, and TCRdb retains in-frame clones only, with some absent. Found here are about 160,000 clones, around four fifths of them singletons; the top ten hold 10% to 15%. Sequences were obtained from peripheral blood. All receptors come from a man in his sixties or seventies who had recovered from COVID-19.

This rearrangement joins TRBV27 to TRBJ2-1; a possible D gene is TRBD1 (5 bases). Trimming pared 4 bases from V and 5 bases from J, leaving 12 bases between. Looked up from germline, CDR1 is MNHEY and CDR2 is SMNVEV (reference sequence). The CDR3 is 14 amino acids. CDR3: CASSWTNLNNEQFF. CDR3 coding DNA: TGTGCCAGCAGTTGGACAAATCTGAACAATGAGCAGTTCTTC.

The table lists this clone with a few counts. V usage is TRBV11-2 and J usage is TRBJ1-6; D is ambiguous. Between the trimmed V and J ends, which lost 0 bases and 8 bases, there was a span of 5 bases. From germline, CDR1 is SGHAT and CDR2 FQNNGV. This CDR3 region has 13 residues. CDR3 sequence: CASSLDSYSPLHF. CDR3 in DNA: TGTGCCAGCAGCTTAGATTCCTATTCACCCCTCCACTTT.

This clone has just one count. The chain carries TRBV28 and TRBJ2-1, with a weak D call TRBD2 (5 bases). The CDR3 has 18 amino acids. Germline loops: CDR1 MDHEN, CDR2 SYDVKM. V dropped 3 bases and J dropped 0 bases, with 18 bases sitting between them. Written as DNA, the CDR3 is TGTGCCAGCAGTTTCGATGCGGGTGAAGTTTACTCCTACAATGAGCAGTTCTTC. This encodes CASSFDAGEVYSYNEQFF. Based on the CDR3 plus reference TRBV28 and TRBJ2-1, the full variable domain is DVKVTQSSRYLVKRTGEKVFLECVQDMDHENMFWYRQDPGLGLRLIYFSYDVKMKEKGDIPEGYSVSREKKERFSLILESASTNQTSMYLCASSFDAGEVYSYNEQFFGPGTRLTVL.

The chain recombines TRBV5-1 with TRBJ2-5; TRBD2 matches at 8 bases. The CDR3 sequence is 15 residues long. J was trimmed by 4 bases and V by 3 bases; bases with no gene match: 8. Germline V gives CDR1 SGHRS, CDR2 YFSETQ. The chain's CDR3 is CASSSSGLGPETQYF. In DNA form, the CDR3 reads TGCGCCAGCAGCTCCTCGGGACTAGGGCCAGAGACCCAGTACTTC.

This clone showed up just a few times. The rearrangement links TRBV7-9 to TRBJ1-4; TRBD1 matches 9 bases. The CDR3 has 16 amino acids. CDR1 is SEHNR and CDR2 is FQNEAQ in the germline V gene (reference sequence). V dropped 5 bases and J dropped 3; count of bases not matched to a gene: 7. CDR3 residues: CASSQGQGRANEKLFF. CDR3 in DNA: TGTGCCAGCAGCCAGGGACAGGGAAGGGCTAATGAAAAACTGTTTTTT.

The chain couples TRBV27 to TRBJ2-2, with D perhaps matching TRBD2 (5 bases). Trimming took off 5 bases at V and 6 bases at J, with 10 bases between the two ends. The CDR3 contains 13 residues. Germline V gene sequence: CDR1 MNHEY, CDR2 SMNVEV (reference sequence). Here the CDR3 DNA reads TGTGCCAGCAGTAGGACGGGGTCCGGGGAGCTGTTTTTT. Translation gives CASSRTGSGELFF.

This CDR3 reads CASISGIEAFF. The DNA for the CDR3 is TGTGCCAGCATTTCAGGGATTGAAGCTTTCTTT. V is TRBV6-5 and J is TRBJ1-1, with D tentatively TRBD1 (5 bases). The CDR3 is made up of 11 amino acids. V was clipped by 7 bases and J by 7 bases, with 10 bases between them. Germline CDR1 MNHEY, CDR2 SVGAGI.

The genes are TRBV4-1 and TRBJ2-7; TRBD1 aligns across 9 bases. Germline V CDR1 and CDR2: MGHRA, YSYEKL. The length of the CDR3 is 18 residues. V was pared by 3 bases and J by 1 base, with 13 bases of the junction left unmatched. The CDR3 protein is CASSHPLLGQGVSYEQYF. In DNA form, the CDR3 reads TGCGCCAGCAGCCACCCGCTCCTGGGACAGGGTGTTTCCTACGAGCAGTACTTC.

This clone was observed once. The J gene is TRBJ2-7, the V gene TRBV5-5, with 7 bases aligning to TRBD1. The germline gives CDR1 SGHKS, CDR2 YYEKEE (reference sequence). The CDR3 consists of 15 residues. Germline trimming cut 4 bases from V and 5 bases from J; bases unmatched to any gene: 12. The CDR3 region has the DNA TGTGCCAGCAGCCCCCAGGTGACAGGGAACCACGAGCAGTACTTC. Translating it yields CASSPQVTGNHEQYF.

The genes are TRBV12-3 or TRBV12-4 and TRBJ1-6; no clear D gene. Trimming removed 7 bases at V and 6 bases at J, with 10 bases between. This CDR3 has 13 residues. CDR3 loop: CASKEGANSPLHF. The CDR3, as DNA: TGTGCCAGCAAAGAGGGAGCTAATTCACCCCTCCACTTT.

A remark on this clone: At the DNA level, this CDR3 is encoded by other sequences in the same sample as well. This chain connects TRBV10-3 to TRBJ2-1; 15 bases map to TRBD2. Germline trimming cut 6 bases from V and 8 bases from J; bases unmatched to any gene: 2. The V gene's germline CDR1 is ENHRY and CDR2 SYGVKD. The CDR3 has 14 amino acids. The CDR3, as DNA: TGTGCCATCAGCCGGACTAGCGGGAGGGATGAGCAGTTCTTC. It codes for CAISRTSGRDEQFF.

The CDR3 coding sequence is TGTGCCAGCAGCTTAAGACCTCAGGGGGAAAACGAGCAGTACTTC. Translation gives CASSLRPQGENEQYF. The chain uses TRBV7-6 and TRBJ2-7; 7 bases are shared with TRBD1. The CDR3 loop spans 15 amino acids. Germline CDR1 is SGHVS and CDR2 is FNYEAQ. Trimming took 2 bases from V and 5 from J; bases not matched to a gene: 9.

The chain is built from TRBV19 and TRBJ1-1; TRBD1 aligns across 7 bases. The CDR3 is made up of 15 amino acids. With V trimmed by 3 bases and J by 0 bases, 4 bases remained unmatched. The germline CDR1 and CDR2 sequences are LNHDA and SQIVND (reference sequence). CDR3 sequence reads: CASSMLDRMNTEAFF. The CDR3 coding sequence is TGTGCCAGTAGTATGTTGGACAGGATGAACACTGAAGCTTTCTTT.

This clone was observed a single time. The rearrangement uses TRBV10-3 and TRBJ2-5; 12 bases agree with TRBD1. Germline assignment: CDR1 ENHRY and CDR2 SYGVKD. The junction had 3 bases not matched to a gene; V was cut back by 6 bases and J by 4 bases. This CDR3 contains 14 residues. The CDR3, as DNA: TGTGCCATCAGGGGGGACAGGGGGCTAGAGACCCAGTACTTC. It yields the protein CAIRGDRGLETQYF.

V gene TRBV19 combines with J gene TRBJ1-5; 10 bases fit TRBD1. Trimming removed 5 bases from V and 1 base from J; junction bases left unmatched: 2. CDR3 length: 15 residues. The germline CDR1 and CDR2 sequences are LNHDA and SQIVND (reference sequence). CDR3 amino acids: CASSRDRGSNQPQHF. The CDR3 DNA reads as TGTGCCAGTAGTCGGGACAGGGGAAGCAATCAGCCCCAGCATTTT. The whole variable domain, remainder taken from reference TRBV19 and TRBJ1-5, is DGGITQSPKYLFRKEGQNVTLSCEQNLNHDAMYWYRQDPGQGLRLIYYSQIVNDFQKGDIAEGYSVSREKKESFPLTVTSAQKNPTAFYLCASSRDRGSNQPQHFGDGTRLSIL.

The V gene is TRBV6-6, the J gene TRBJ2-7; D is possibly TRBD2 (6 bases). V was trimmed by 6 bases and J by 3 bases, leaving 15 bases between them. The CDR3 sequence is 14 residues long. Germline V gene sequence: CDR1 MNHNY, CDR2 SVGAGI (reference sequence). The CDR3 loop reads CASRPPGENYEQYF. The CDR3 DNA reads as TGTGCCAGCAGACCCCCGGGAGAGAACTACGAGCAGTACTTC.

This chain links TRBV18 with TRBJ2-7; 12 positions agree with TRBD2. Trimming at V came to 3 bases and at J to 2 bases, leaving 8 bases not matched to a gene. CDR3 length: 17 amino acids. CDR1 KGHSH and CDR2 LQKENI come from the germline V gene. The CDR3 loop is CASSPNLLAGGPYEQYF. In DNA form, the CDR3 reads TGTGCCAGCTCACCGAACCTTCTAGCGGGAGGGCCCTACGAGCAGTACTTC.

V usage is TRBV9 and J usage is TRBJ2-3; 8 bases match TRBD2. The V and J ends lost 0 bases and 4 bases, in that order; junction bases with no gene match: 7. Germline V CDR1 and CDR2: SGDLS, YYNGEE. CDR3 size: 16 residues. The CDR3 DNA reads TGTGCCAGCAGCGTAGGTAACGGGAGGGCCCCAGATACGCAGTATTTT. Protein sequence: CASSVGNGRAPDTQYF.

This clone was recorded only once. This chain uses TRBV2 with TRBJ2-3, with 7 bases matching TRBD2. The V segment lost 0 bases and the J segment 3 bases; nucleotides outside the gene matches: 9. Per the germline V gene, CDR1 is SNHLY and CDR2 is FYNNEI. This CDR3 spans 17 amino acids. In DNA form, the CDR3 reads TGTGCCAGCAGTGAAGCGGGAGGGCAAATAAAGACAGATACGCAGTATTTT. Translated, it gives CASSEAGGQIKTDTQYF.

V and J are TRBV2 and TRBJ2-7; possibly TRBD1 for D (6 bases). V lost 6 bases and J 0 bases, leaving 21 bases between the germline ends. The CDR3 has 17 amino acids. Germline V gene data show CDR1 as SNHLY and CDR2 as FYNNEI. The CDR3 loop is CASSAATGSGDSYEQYF. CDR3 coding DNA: TGTGCCAGCAGCGCCGCCACAGGGTCCGGCGACTCCTACGAGCAGTACTTC.

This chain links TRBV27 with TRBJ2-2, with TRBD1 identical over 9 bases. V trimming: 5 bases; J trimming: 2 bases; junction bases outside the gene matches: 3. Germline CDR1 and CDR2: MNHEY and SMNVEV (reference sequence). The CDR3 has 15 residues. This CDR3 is CASSRDRANTGELFF. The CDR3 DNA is TGTGCCAGCAGTCGGGACAGGGCAAACACCGGGGAGCTGTTTTTT.

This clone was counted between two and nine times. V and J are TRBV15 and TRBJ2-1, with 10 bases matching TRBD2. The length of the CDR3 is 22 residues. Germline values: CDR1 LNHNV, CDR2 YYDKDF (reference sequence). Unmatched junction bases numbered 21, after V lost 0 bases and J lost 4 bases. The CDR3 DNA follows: TGTGCCACCAGCAGAGATCATCGGGTCAGGGGGACAAGACTAGCGGGTTACAATGAGCAGTTCTTC. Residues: CATSRDHRVRGTRLAGYNEQFF.

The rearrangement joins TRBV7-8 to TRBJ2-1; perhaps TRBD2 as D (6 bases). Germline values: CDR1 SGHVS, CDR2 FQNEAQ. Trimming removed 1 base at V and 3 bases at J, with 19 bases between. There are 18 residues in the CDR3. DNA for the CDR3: TGTGCCAGCAGCTTAGTCCCCGATAGTTTGGGAGGCTACAATGAGCAGTTCTTC. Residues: CASSLVPDSLGGYNEQFF.

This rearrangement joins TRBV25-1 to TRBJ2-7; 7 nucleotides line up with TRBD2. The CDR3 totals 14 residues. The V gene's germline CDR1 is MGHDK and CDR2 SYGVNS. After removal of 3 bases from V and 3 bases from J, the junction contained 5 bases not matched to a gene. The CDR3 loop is CASSEAGAFYEQYF. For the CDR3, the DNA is TGTGCCAGCAGTGAGGCGGGAGCCTTCTACGAGCAGTACTTC.